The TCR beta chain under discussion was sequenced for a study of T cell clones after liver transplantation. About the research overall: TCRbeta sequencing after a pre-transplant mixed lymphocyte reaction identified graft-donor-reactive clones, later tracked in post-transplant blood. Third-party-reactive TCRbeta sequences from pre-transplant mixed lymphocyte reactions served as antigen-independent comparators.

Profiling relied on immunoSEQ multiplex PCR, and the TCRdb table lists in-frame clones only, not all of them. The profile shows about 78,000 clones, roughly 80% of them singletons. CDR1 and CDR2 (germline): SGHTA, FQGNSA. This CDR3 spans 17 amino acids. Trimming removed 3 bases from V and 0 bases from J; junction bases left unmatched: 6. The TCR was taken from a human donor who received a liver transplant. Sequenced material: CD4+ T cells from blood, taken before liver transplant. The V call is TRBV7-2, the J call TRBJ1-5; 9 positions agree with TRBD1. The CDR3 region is CASSFAGTGLSNQPQHF. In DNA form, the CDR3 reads TGTGCCAGCAGCTTCGCCGGGACAGGGCTTAGCAATCAGCCCCAGCATTTT. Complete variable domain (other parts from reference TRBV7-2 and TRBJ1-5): GAGVSQSPSNKVTEKGKDVELRCDPISGHTALYWYRQSLGQGLEFLIYFQGNSAPDKSGLPSDRFSAERTGGSVSTLTIQRTQQEDSAVYLCASSFAGTGLSNQPQHFGDGTRLSIL.